These T cell receptor beta chains were read from a single sample in a study of blood T cell repertoires in COVID-19. Generated by immunoSEQ multiplex PCR, the TCRdb table keeps only in-frame clones and is missing some. The data contain roughly 120,000 clones, approximately 85% of them singletons. The sample comprised peripheral blood. These receptors were taken from an elderly woman with COVID-19, enrolled during active disease. Both conserved end residues are trimmed from each CDR3.

TRBJ1-6 | TRBV2 | ASRGTRGSPLH
TRBJ2-5 | TRBV6-1 | ASSEAFRAGGLRETQY
TRBJ1-1 | TRBV28 | ASRGQATHEAF
TRBJ2-5 | TRBV24-1 | ATSDRDRVGETQY
TRBJ1-1 | TRBV6-2/TRBV6-3 | ASSYSKGRPEAF
TRBJ1-4 | TRBV11-2 | ASSAEGTGREKLF
TRBJ2-1 | TRBV11-3 | ASSVGLLNEQF
TRBJ2-7 | TRBV10-3 | AISDNSKNSYEQY
TRBJ2-7 | TRBV18 | ASSPLGDEQY
TRBJ1-3 | TRBV28 | ASSAGVSSGNTIY
TRBJ2-3 | TRBV9 | ASSATGTSTDTQY
TRBJ2-5 | TRBV9 | ASGTEQETQY
TRBJ2-7 | TRBV6-5 | ASNRDRFAPYEQY
TRBJ1-2 | TRBV4-2 | ASSQDQAAYGYT
TRBJ1-5 | TRBV6-5 | ASSPTGSSNQPQH
TRBJ2-3 | TRBV6-5 | ASSYRDPRGTDTQY
TRBJ1-1 | TRBV27 | ASSLSDRQAGYTEAF
TRBJ2-7 | TRBV9 | ASSAGTGTYEQY
TRBJ2-1 | TRBV19 | ASRATEYNEQF
TRBJ2-5 | TRBV9 | ASSYEPGQGKTQY
TRBJ2-7 | TRBV5-6 | ASSFVGTEYEQY
TRBJ2-7 | TRBV10-3 | AISELGTQNYEQY
TRBJ1-5 | TRBV6-2/TRBV6-3 | ASSRDRGSNQPQH
TRBJ1-4 | TRBV3-1/TRBV3-2 | ASSQGVGGEKLF